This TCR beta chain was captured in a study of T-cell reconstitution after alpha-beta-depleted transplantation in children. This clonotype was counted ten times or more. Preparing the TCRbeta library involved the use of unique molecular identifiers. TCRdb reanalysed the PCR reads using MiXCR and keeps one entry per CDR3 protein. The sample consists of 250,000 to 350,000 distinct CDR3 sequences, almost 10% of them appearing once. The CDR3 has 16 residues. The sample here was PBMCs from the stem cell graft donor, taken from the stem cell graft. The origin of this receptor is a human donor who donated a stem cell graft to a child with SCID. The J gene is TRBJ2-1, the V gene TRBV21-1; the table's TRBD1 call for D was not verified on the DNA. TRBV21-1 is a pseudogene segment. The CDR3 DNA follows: TGTGCCAGCAGCACCAACAGGGTCCTGCCCAATAATGAGCAGTTCTTC. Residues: CASSTNRVLPNNEQFF.